This T cell receptor (beta chain) was obtained from a study of T cells in Graves' hyperthyroidism and ophthalmopathy. TCR beta CDR3 regions were amplified from RNA transcripts. The TCR CDR3 first-round RT-PCR relied on the HTBI primer set. TCRdb independently ran MiXCR on the multiplex PCR reads; one entry per CDR3 protein. Here the sample spans approximately 400,000 distinct CDR3 sequences, approximately 14% being singletons. Points on this clonotype: The antigen is unknown. With a much larger clone just one base away, this may be a read error.

The study, taken as a whole, reports: Most clonotypes expanded in thyroid above 0.001 were likewise present in blood.

Germline CDR1 is MNHEY and CDR2 is SVGAGI. CDR3 length: 13 amino acids. The genes are TRBV6-5 and TRBJ1-2; the D is unclear. Sample: blood. The TCR comes from a woman aged 18-35 years with Graves' hyperthyroidism that later progressed to Graves' ophthalmopathy. The CDR3 reads CASSFTRAVGYAF. The CDR3 nucleotides read TGTGCCAGCAGTTTCACGCGGGCTGTGGGGTACGCCTTC.